What follows are 25 T cell receptor beta chains derived from one specimen sequenced in a study of early T cells in non-severe SARS-CoV-2 infection. In TCRdb, the 5' RACE reads were re-called with MiXCR into one record per CDR3 protein. The sample lists roughly 50,000 distinct CDR3 sequences; around 7.7% were seen once. Material for sequencing was whole blood. These receptors were taken from an adult who was a healthcare worker with PCR-confirmed SARS-CoV-2 infection or an uninfected control (not recorded which).

This clonotype was observed at least ten times. The genes are TRBV30 and TRBJ1-2; D gene ambiguous. With 4 bases removed from V and 1 base from J, the gap between germline ends came to 13 bases. In germline, CDR1 is GTSNPN, CDR2 SVGIG (reference sequence). This CDR3 region has 14 residues. CDR3 region: CAWTIDGLNYGYTF. The DNA for the CDR3 is TGTGCCTGGACCATTGACGGACTTAACTATGGCTACACCTTC.

This clonotype was seen many times. The chain carries TRBV24-1 and TRBJ2-3; 10 bases map to TRBD1. The CDR3 is made up of 16 amino acids. J was trimmed by 6 bases and V by 5 bases; bases with no gene match: 10. Germline CDR1 reads KGHDR; CDR2 reads SFDVKD. The CDR3 is CATSVWGGQGKDTQYF. DNA for the CDR3: TGTGCCACCAGTGTCTGGGGGGGACAGGGGAAGGATACGCAGTATTTT.

This clonotype was detected many times. The chain employs TRBV28 and TRBJ1-5, with TRBD1 as a possible D gene (6 bases). The CDR3 runs 15 residues. The germline V gene has CDR1 MDHEN and CDR2 SYDVKM. V gave up 3 bases and J gave up 3 bases, with 12 bases separating them. CDR3 coding DNA: TGTGCCAGCAGTTTCGGCGGGGGCCTCAATCAGCCCCAGCATTTT. Its translation: CASSFGGGLNQPQHF.

This clonotype was found many times. The V gene is TRBV24-1, the J gene TRBJ2-1; TRBD1 agrees at 11 bases. Germline V gives CDR1 KGHDR, CDR2 SFDVKD. Trimming took 4 bases from V and 7 from J; bases not matched to a gene: 5. The CDR3 is made up of 15 amino acids. The CDR3 region has the DNA TGTGCCACCAGTGAGGGAGGACAGGGGGCGAATGAGCAGTTCTTC. This sequence encodes CATSEGGQGANEQFF.

As DNA, the CDR3 is TGTGCCAGCAGCCAATCCGGGACCCAACCCCGGGAGCTGTTTTTT. Protein sequence: CASSQSGTQPRELFF. This chain uses TRBV4-2 with TRBJ2-2, with D tentatively TRBD1 or TRBD2 (5 bases each). V was shortened by 2 bases and J by 9 bases, with 16 bases between the two germline ends. Germline lookup yields CDR1 LGHNA and CDR2 YNFKEQ. The CDR3 has 15 residues.

In this sample, this clonotype turned up many times. This chain uses TRBV29-1 with TRBJ1-2; D uncertain. CDR1 and CDR2 from the germline V gene are SQVTM and ANQGSEA. The CDR3 has 14 amino acids. V lost 0 bases to trimming and J lost 4 bases, with 12 bases between them. The CDR3 bases are TGCAGCGTTGAAGACCACCGCCTCCCCTATGGCTACACCTTC. It is translated as CSVEDHRLPYGYTF.

This clonotype was found a few times. The chain employs TRBV2 and TRBJ1-5; D ambiguous. This CDR3 contains 15 residues. In germline, CDR1 is SNHLY, CDR2 FYNNEI. Trimming cost V 6 bases and J 1 base, with 13 bases left between them. CDR3 in amino acids: CASREGSSSNQPQHF. CDR3 coding DNA: TGTGCCAGCAGGGAGGGAAGTTCGAGCAATCAGCCCCAGCATTTT. Using reference TRBV2 and TRBJ1-5 for the parts outside the CDR3, the full variable domain is EPEVTQTPSHQVTQMGQEVILRCVPISNHLYFYWYRQILGQKVEFLVSFYNNEISEKSEIFDDQFSVERPDGSNFTLKIRSTKLEDSAMYFCASREGSSSNQPQHFGDGTRLSIL.

This clonotype has ten or more counts. The V and J genes are TRBV3-1 and TRBJ1-5; the D gene is possibly TRBD1 (5 bases). CDR1 and CDR2 (germline): LGHDT, YNNKEL (reference sequence). This CDR3 is built from 14 residues. Trimming took off 2 bases at V and 7 bases at J, with 12 bases between the two ends. In DNA form, the CDR3 reads TGTGCCAGCAGCCAACAGTGGACAAACCAGCCCCAGCATTTT. Its translation: CASSQQWTNQPQHF.

This clonotype was observed many times. The genes are TRBV2 and TRBJ1-5, with D possibly matching TRBD1 (6 bases). The CDR3 contains 15 residues. The germline V gene has CDR1 SNHLY and CDR2 FYNNEI. The ends were cut back, 6 bases at V and 9 bases at J, with 21 bases in the middle. The DNA for the CDR3 is TGTGCCAGCAGCAGCACAGGGTATGGGATCGGGCCCCAGCATTTT. Protein: CASSSTGYGIGPQHF.

This clonotype was seen many times. CDR3 region: CASSAPLTGGNTEAFF. The CDR3 DNA is TGTGCCAGCAGTGCCCCCCTGACAGGGGGGAACACTGAAGCTTTCTTT. The rearrangement uses TRBV2 and TRBJ1-1; 9 nucleotides align to TRBD1. Germline V CDR1 and CDR2: SNHLY, FYNNEI. CDR3 length: 16 amino acids. J gave up 1 base and V 4 bases, and 7 bases lay outside the gene matches.

At least ten counts were recorded for this clonotype. The chain couples TRBV25-1 to TRBJ2-3; maybe TRBD1 (6 bases). Trimming took off 3 bases at V and 2 bases at J, with 9 bases between the two ends. The CDR3 runs 14 residues. CDR1 is MGHDK and CDR2 is SYGVNS in the germline V gene. The CDR3 nucleotides read TGTGCCAGCAGTGACCCGGGACACACAGATACGCAGTATTTT. Protein: CASSDPGHTDTQYF.

The CDR3 here is CASSPTENYEQYF. CDR3 coding DNA: TGTGCCAGCAGTCCGACAGAGAACTACGAGCAGTACTTC. The chain employs TRBV12-3 or TRBV12-4 and TRBJ2-7; TRBD1 might be the D (5 bases). This CDR3 is built from 13 residues. Deletions cut 5 bases from V and 3 bases from J, with 11 bases between.

This clonotype was picked up many times. The chain couples TRBV25-1 to TRBJ2-3; weak D call: TRBD2 (6 bases). CDR1 and CDR2 from the germline V gene are MGHDK and SYGVNS. Trimming cost V 5 bases and J 1 base, with 10 bases left between them. The CDR3 sequence is 14 residues long. CDR3: CASSTPGGTDTQYF. The CDR3 nucleotides are TGTGCCAGCAGTACCCCGGGAGGCACAGATACGCAGTATTTT.

The V call is TRBV25-1, the J call TRBJ1-5; 7 bases are shared with TRBD1. CDR3 length: 13 amino acids. Looked up from germline, CDR1 is MGHDK and CDR2 is SYGVNS. V lost 8 bases and J lost 2; bases outside the gene matches: 3. The CDR3 coding sequence is TGTGCCAGCCGCGACAGGGGCAATCAGCCCCAGCATTTT. Translation: CASRDRGNQPQHF.

The chain is built from TRBV20-1 and TRBJ1-6; D unclear. In germline, CDR1 is DFQATT, CDR2 SNEGSKA (reference sequence). The germline V and J ends were trimmed by 5 bases and 0 bases, with 14 bases remaining between them. The CDR3 extends over 16 amino acids. The CDR3 DNA sequence: TGCAGTGCTCACTCCAGTCCGAGCTCCTATAATTCACCCCTCCACTTT. Its translation is CSAHSSPSSYNSPLHF.

This chain's CDR3 is CASSLNRVSYNSPLHF. The DNA for the CDR3 is TGTGCCAGCAGTCTGAACAGGGTATCCTATAATTCACCCCTCCACTTT. The chain carries TRBV27 and TRBJ1-6; the D gene is possibly TRBD1 (6 bases). The CDR3 extends over 16 amino acids. V gave up 5 bases and J gave up 1 base, with 12 bases separating them. Germline assignment: CDR1 MNHEY and CDR2 SMNVEV (reference sequence).

This clonotype came up a few times. The chain has TRBV5-1 and TRBJ2-3; 11 positions agree with TRBD1. There are 15 residues in the CDR3. The V gene's germline CDR1 is SGHRS and CDR2 YFSETQ. After removal of 3 bases from V and 5 bases from J, the junction contained 5 bases not matched to a gene. The DNA of the CDR3 is TGCGCCAGCAGCTCACCGGACAGGGGGCAAGATACGCAGTATTTT. Translated, it gives CASSSPDRGQDTQYF.

The chain is built from TRBV2 and TRBJ2-2; 7 bases match TRBD1. CDR1 and CDR2 (germline): SNHLY, FYNNEI. Losses at the gene ends were 6 bases for V and 0 bases for J; bases not matched to a gene: 1. The CDR3 is 14 amino acids. The CDR3 sequence is CASRGTANTGELFF. The CDR3 bases are TGTGCCAGCAGAGGGACAGCGAACACCGGGGAGCTGTTTTTT.

Many counts were recorded for this clonotype. The chain carries TRBV11-2 and TRBJ2-3, with D maybe TRBD2 (5 bases). From germline, CDR1 is SGHAT and CDR2 FQNNGV. V was cut by 2 bases and J by 3 bases, with 9 bases left in between. CDR3 length: 14 residues. CDR3 protein: CASSLLGETDTQYF. CDR3 bases: TGTGCCAGCAGCTTACTTGGGGAGACAGATACGCAGTATTTT.

This clonotype was counted at least ten times. This chain's CDR3 is CASSLGVNTEAFF. CDR3 DNA: TGTGCCAGCAGCTTAGGAGTGAACACTGAAGCTTTCTTT. The chain uses TRBV5-6 and TRBJ1-1; D gene unclear. V lost 2 bases and J lost 0, with 5 bases in between. Germline V lookup: CDR1 SGHDT, CDR2 YYEEEE. CDR3 size: 13 residues.

This clonotype was observed at least ten times. This chain links TRBV20-1 with TRBJ2-3; 7 bases fit TRBD2. The length of the CDR3 is 15 residues. V was pared by 5 bases and J by 3 bases, with 11 bases of the junction left unmatched. Germline values: CDR1 DFQATT, CDR2 SNEGSKA (reference sequence). The CDR3 bases are TGCAGTGCTTCCACCTCAGCGGGGAGAACAGATACGCAGTATTTT. Amino acid sequence: CSASTSAGRTDTQYF.

The sample holds a few counts of this clonotype. The rearrangement links TRBV9 to TRBJ2-5, with D perhaps being TRBD1 or TRBD2 (5 bases each). This CDR3 contains 15 residues. V was cut by 7 bases and J by 0 bases, with 16 bases left in between. CDR1 and CDR2 from the germline V gene are SGDLS and YYNGEE. For the CDR3, the DNA is TGTGCCAGCTGCGAGGGGAAGGGAAACCAAGAGACCCAGTACTTC. This sequence encodes CASCEGKGNQETQYF.

This clonotype was counted at least ten times. V gene TRBV3-1 combines with J gene TRBJ2-7; TRBD1 matches 10 bases. J gave up 0 bases and V 1 base, and 3 bases lay outside the gene matches. This CDR3 spans 16 amino acids. Germline V gives CDR1 LGHDT, CDR2 YNNKEL (reference sequence). CDR3 protein: CASSQGRTGGSYEQYF. CDR3 bases: TGTGCCAGCAGCCAAGGGAGGACAGGGGGCTCCTACGAGCAGTACTTC.

This CDR3 reads CSARTIAGGNYEQYF. CDR3 nucleotide sequence: TGCAGTGCTAGAACGATAGCGGGGGGGAACTACGAGCAGTACTTC. The genes are TRBV20-1 and TRBJ2-7; 11 bases fit TRBD2. CDR1 DFQATT and CDR2 SNEGSKA come from the germline V gene (reference sequence). The trim removed 2 bases at V and 3 bases at J, leaving 6 bases unmatched. CDR3 length equals 15 residues.

In its sample, this clonotype was seen many times. This chain links TRBV29-1 with TRBJ2-1, with D tentatively TRBD1 (7 bases). Deletions cut 4 bases from V and 5 bases from J, with 15 bases between. Germline values: CDR1 SQVTM, CDR2 ANQGSEA. The CDR3 has 14 residues. CDR3 coding DNA: TGCAGCGTTGCCAGGGGGGTTGGGGACAATGAGCAGTTCTTC. This encodes CSVARGVGDNEQFF.